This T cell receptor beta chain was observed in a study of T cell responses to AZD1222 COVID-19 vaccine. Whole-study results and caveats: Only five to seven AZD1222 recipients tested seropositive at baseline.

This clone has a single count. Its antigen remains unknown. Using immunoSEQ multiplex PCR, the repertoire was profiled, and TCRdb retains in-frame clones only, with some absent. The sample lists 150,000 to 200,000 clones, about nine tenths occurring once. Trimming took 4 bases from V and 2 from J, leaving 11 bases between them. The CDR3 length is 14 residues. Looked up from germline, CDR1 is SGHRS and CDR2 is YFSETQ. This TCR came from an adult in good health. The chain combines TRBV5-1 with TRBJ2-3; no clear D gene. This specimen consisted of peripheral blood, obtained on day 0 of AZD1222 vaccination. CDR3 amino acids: CASSGAVNTDTQYF. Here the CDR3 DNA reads TGCGCCAGCAGCGGAGCAGTTAACACAGATACGCAGTATTTT.